Below are 25 T cell receptor beta chains sequenced from a single sample in a study of blood T cell repertoires in COVID-19. The protocol was immunoSEQ multiplex PCR, while the TCRdb copy is restricted to in-frame clones and leaves out a portion. The sample includes around 230,000 clones, 75% to 90% of them seen just once. Sequencing used peripheral blood. Receptors were obtained from a man between 35 and 55 years old with acute or convalescent COVID-19.

V usage is TRBV28 and J usage is TRBJ1-1, with D unresolved. The V end was cut by 3 bases, the J end by 1 base, with 12 bases between. The CDR3 runs to 15 residues. From germline, CDR1 is MDHEN and CDR2 SYDVKM. The CDR3 protein is CASSLDGGWNTEAFF. CDR3 in DNA: TGTGCCAGCAGTTTGGACGGAGGATGGAACACTGAAGCTTTCTTT. Full variable domain (rest looked up from reference TRBV28 and TRBJ1-1): DVKVTQSSRYLVKRTGEKVFLECVQDMDHENMFWYRQDPGLGLRLIYFSYDVKMKEKGDIPEGYSVSREKKERFSLILESASTNQTSMYLCASSLDGGWNTEAFFGQGTRLTVV.

The CDR3 sequence: CASSFGGWPASGNTIYF. Written as DNA, the CDR3 is TGTGCCAGCAGCTTCGGGGGATGGCCAGCCTCTGGAAACACCATATATTTT. J is TRBJ1-3 and V is TRBV7-6; perhaps TRBD1 as D (5 bases). V lost 3 bases, J lost 0 bases, and 15 bases lay in between. This CDR3 contains 17 residues. CDR1 SGHVS and CDR2 FNYEAQ come from the germline V gene.

The chain uses TRBV6-2 or TRBV6-3 and TRBJ2-3; 11 bases are shared with TRBD1. CDR1 is MNHEY and CDR2 is SVGEGT in the germline V gene. V lost 5 bases and J lost 0; bases outside the gene matches: 7. CDR3 length: 17 residues. The chain's CDR3 is CASSTARTGGSTDTQYF. The DNA of the CDR3 is TGTGCCAGCAGTACCGCCCGGACAGGGGGCAGCACAGATACGCAGTATTTT.

This chain joins TRBV9 and TRBJ1-1, with TRBD1 matching 9 bases. This CDR3 has 14 amino acids. CDR1 and CDR2 (germline): SGDLS, YYNGEE. J lost 4 bases, V lost 3 bases, and 4 bases had no gene match. This CDR3 reads CASSATGGPTEAFF. The CDR3 coding sequence is TGTGCCAGCAGCGCAACAGGGGGCCCCACTGAAGCTTTCTTT.

A word on this clone: The germline gene is not matched at one end of the junction; a read error may be the cause. J is TRBJ2-7 and V is TRBV6-2 or TRBV6-3; 7 nucleotides agree with TRBD2. CDR1 is MNHEY, CDR2 SVGEGT, per germline. This CDR3 contains 14 residues. In nucleotides, the CDR3 is TGTGCCAGCAGTTACCCGACTAGCTCCCACGAGCAGTACTTC. Its translation is CASSYPTSSHEQYF.

The V call is TRBV6-1, the J call TRBJ2-3, with D perhaps TRBD2 (6 bases). V gave up 2 bases and J gave up 1 base, with 10 bases separating them. The CDR3 extends over 15 amino acids. CDR1 MNHNS and CDR2 SASEGT come from the germline V gene. In nucleotides, the CDR3 is TGTGCCAGCAGTGAATTTCAGCGGGGCACAGATACGCAGTATTTT. Its protein is CASSEFQRGTDTQYF.

The gene calls are TRBV19 and TRBJ1-3; D is unresolved. This CDR3 spans 17 amino acids. V was clipped by 4 bases and J by 3 bases, with 19 bases between them. Germline-derived CDR1 and CDR2 are LNHDA and SQIVND (reference sequence). The CDR3 coding sequence is TGTGCCAGTAGTAGCCAACTCGGACCGGCGGGTGGAAACACCATATATTTT. As protein: CASSSQLGPAGGNTIYF.

The rearrangement joins TRBV27 to TRBJ1-6; the D is unclear. The germline V and J ends were trimmed by 2 bases and 5 bases, with 10 bases remaining between them. Germline lookup yields CDR1 MNHEY and CDR2 SMNVEV (reference sequence). The CDR3 is 15 residues long. This CDR3 reads CASSLSPGDNSPLHF. The CDR3 DNA is TGTGCCAGCAGTTTAAGCCCAGGTGATAATTCACCCCTCCACTTT.

This chain connects TRBV7-8 to TRBJ2-7; TRBD2 agrees at 15 bases. CDR1 SGHVS and CDR2 FQNEAQ come from the germline V gene. The CDR3 contains 20 residues. Unmatched junction bases numbered 19, after V lost 3 bases and J lost 7 bases. The CDR3 here is CASSFGLGTSGRSLGGEQYF. CDR3 nucleotide sequence: TGTGCCAGCAGCTTTGGTCTAGGGACTAGCGGGAGGTCCCTCGGAGGGGAGCAGTACTTC.

This clone was seen only once. The chain links TRBV24-1 to TRBJ2-7, with 13 bases matching TRBD2. The CDR3 spans 16 residues. Germline V CDR1 and CDR2: KGHDR, SFDVKD. With 1 base clipped from V and 7 bases from J, the junction kept 6 bases outside the gene matches. The CDR3 DNA sequence: TGTGCCACCAGTGATTTAGGACTAGCGGGAGTGCGAGAGCAGTACTTC. Its translation is CATSDLGLAGVREQYF.

This chain uses TRBV29-1 with TRBJ1-2, with TRBD1 as a possible D gene (6 bases). In germline, CDR1 is SQVTM, CDR2 ANQGSEA. The CDR3 loop spans 15 amino acids. Trimming shortened V by 4 bases and J by 4 bases, and 19 bases separated the two germline ends. The CDR3 DNA reads TGCAGCGTTGTAGACAGAGGATTAGGGGGCTATGGCTACACCTTC. This encodes CSVVDRGLGGYGYTF.

The chain is built from TRBV5-1 and TRBJ2-7; 7 bases are a match to TRBD1. Germline CDR1 SGHRS, CDR2 YFSETQ. The CDR3 runs 15 residues. The V segment lost 1 base and the J segment 2 bases; nucleotides outside the gene matches: 6. The CDR3: CASSLTRTGAYEQYF. The CDR3 bases are TGCGCCAGCAGCTTGACTCGGACAGGCGCCTACGAGCAGTACTTC.

The CDR3 DNA reads TGTGCCAGCACCTTAACTTCTGCCACTGAAGCTTTCTTT. Residues: CASTLTSATEAFF. The chain is built from TRBV6-5 and TRBJ1-1; no definite D call. This CDR3 has 13 amino acids. The V end lost 7 bases, the J end lost 4 bases, and 13 bases lay between the germline ends. The germline CDR1 and CDR2 sequences are MNHEY and SVGAGI.

As for this clone: The same CDR3 also results from other DNA sequences found in this sample. The J gene is TRBJ2-7, the V gene TRBV9; 9 positions agree with TRBD1. CDR1 and CDR2 from the germline V gene are SGDLS and YYNGEE. The length of the CDR3 is 14 residues. Germline trimming cut 3 bases from V and 2 bases from J; bases unmatched to any gene: 3. DNA of the CDR3: TGTGCCAGCAGCGCCGGGACAGGGACCTACGAGCAGTACTTC. Translated: CASSAGTGTYEQYF.

This clone was observed a few times. This chain connects TRBV25-1 to TRBJ1-2; D is undetermined. Germline V gene sequence: CDR1 MGHDK, CDR2 SYGVNS. This CDR3 has 12 amino acids. Trimming removed 1 base at V and 5 bases at J, with 5 bases between. The CDR3 DNA follows: TGTGCCAGCAGTGAATCAGTTTATGGCTACACCTTC. The encoded protein is CASSESVYGYTF.

The CDR3 coding sequence is TGTGCCAGCAGTTACTCAAGCGGCCACGTGAACTATGGCTACACCTTC. Translation gives CASSYSSGHVNYGYTF. The rearrangement joins TRBV6-5 to TRBJ1-2; D uncertain. V was clipped by 0 bases and J by 2 bases, with 13 bases between them. Germline CDR1 MNHEY, CDR2 SVGAGI. CDR3 length: 16 residues.

The J gene is TRBJ2-7, the V gene TRBV7-9, with 7 bases matching TRBD1. The germline V gene has CDR1 SEHNR and CDR2 FQNEAQ (reference sequence). V lost 5 bases and J lost 0; bases outside the gene matches: 19. The CDR3 loop spans 19 amino acids. CDR3 bases: TGTGCCAGCAGCCGGTACAGGGGAAGCCGGGCCCTAAACTCCTACGAGCAGTACTTC. Residues: CASSRYRGSRALNSYEQYF.

The V call is TRBV5-1, the J call TRBJ2-5, with D possibly being TRBD2 (5 bases). The CDR3 runs 15 residues. Trimming cost V 3 bases and J 2 bases, with 14 bases left between them. The V gene's germline CDR1 is SGHRS and CDR2 YFSETQ. CDR3 DNA sequence: TGCGCCAGCAGCTCCACTAGGAGGTCGCAAGAGACCCAGTACTTC. This encodes CASSSTRRSQETQYF.

The chain has TRBV6-5 and TRBJ1-2; tentatively, D is TRBD1 (5 bases). Trimming cost V 0 bases and J 8 bases, with 13 bases left between them. In germline, CDR1 is MNHEY, CDR2 SVGAGI. The CDR3 totals 14 residues. CDR3 DNA: TGTGCCAGCAGTTACTCTCGGCAGGGTAGGGGCTACACCTTC. Its protein product is CASSYSRQGRGYTF.

The chain joins TRBV28 to TRBJ2-3; TRBD2 aligns across 12 bases. The V gene end was trimmed by 4 bases and the J gene end by 2 bases; junction bases not matched to a gene: 4. This CDR3 is 16 amino acids long. CDR1 is MDHEN and CDR2 is SYDVKM in the germline V gene. This chain's CDR3 is CASSSRLAGATDTQYF. For the CDR3, the DNA is TGTGCCAGCAGTTCCAGACTAGCGGGAGCCACAGATACGCAGTATTTT.

The chain combines TRBV29-1 with TRBJ2-3, with 11 bases matching TRBD2. Germline CDR1 reads SQVTM; CDR2 reads ANQGSEA. The CDR3 spans 16 residues. V lost 3 bases and J lost 2; bases outside the gene matches: 7. The CDR3 reads CSVDRPGLAATDTQYF. Here the CDR3 DNA reads TGCAGCGTTGATAGACCGGGACTAGCGGCCACAGATACGCAGTATTTT.

V gene TRBV3-1 (or the pseudogene TRBV3-2) combines with J gene TRBJ1-2; D is unresolved. CDR1 is LGHDT and CDR2 is YNNKEL in the germline V gene (reference sequence). This CDR3 comprises 17 residues. V was cut by 0 bases and J by 0 bases, with 14 bases left in between. CDR3 amino acids: CASSQDNLLSSNYGYTF. CDR3 nucleotides: TGTGCCAGCAGCCAAGATAATTTACTGAGCTCTAACTATGGCTACACCTTC.

The chain uses TRBV7-9 and TRBJ2-1; D is unclear. Between the trimmed V and J ends, which lost 0 bases and 14 bases, there was a span of 5 bases. The CDR3 runs to 10 residues. Germline V lookup: CDR1 SEHNR, CDR2 FQNEAQ (reference sequence). The CDR3: CASSLASEFF. The CDR3 DNA sequence: TGTGCCAGCAGCTTAGCGTCGGAGTTCTTC.

In its sample, this clone was seen many times. The chain joins TRBV5-1 to TRBJ2-1, with D possibly TRBD2 on 6 matching bases. Per the germline V gene, CDR1 is SGHRS and CDR2 is YFSETQ. This CDR3 is 19 amino acids long. The ends were cut back, 6 bases at V and 0 bases at J, with 25 bases in the middle. The CDR3 DNA follows: TGCGCCAGCACCCTTGGGCTAGCGACTGCTCCAAGCTCCTACAATGAGCAGTTCTTC. The encoded protein is CASTLGLATAPSSYNEQFF.

The rearrangement links TRBV11-3 to TRBJ2-1; TRBD2 matches 11 bases. V trimming: 5 bases; J trimming: 5 bases; junction bases outside the gene matches: 8. The V gene's germline CDR1 is SGHNT and CDR2 YENEEA. This CDR3 region has 16 residues. CDR3 nucleotide sequence: TGTGCCAGCAGCGCCCGAACTAGCGGGAGACACAATGAGCAGTTCTTC. Its translation: CASSARTSGRHNEQFF.